This passage covers 23 T cell receptor beta chains from one sample sequenced in a study of Graves' ophthalmopathy and Graves' hyperthyroidism. Amplified material comprised TCR beta CDR3 regions derived from RNA transcripts. HTBI primers served in a first-round RT-PCR, which a second-round multiplex PCR followed. One entry per CDR3 protein results from TCRdb running MiXCR on the multiplex PCR reads. Of 560,000 or so distinct CDR3 sequences listed, about 40% are singletons. The source material was peripheral blood or thyroid tissue (not recorded which). The receptors were gathered from an adult man with Graves' hyperthyroidism.

Notes on this clonotype: The junction departs from the called germline gene at one end, perhaps through a read error. The chain couples TRBV7-9 to TRBJ2-7, with 8 bases lining up with TRBD1. The CDR3 is made up of 16 amino acids. CDR1 SEHNR and CDR2 FQNEAQ come from the germline V gene (reference sequence). Here the CDR3 reads CASSLVGGQGAYGQYF. CDR3 in DNA: TGTGCCAGCAGCTTAGTGGGTGGGCAGGGGGCCTACGGGCAGTACTTC.

This clonotype was recorded at least ten times. The chain has TRBV7-9 and TRBJ1-4; D gene unclear. V lost 5 bases and J lost 6, with 13 bases in between. The CDR3 is made up of 14 amino acids. Per germline, CDR1 SEHNR and CDR2 FQNEAQ (reference sequence). CDR3 in amino acids: CASSARDPYEKLFF. The CDR3 bases are TGTGCCAGCAGCGCGCGGGATCCCTATGAAAAACTGTTTTTT.

The chain links TRBV24-1 to TRBJ2-3; TRBD2 aligns across 8 bases. V trimming: 11 bases; J trimming: 2 bases; junction bases outside the gene matches: 11. The CDR3 has 15 amino acids. The germline V gene encodes CDR1 KGHDR and CDR2 SFDVKD. The CDR3 nucleotides read TGTGCCAGCACCCCGAGCGGGAGTTACACAGATACGCAGTATTTT. It codes for CASTPSGSYTDTQYF.

This clonotype was picked up a small number of times. J is TRBJ2-2 and V is TRBV13, with a tentative D call TRBD2 (6 bases). Trimming took off 3 bases at V and 6 bases at J, with 14 bases between the two ends. The germline CDR1 and CDR2 sequences are PRHDT and FYEKMQ (reference sequence). This CDR3 is built from 15 residues. The CDR3 loop is CASSFTGLGPGELFF. As DNA, the CDR3 is TGTGCCAGCAGCTTTACGGGACTGGGTCCCGGGGAGCTGTTTTTT.

This chain uses TRBV7-8 with TRBJ2-5; 8 bases are a match to TRBD2. This CDR3 comprises 13 residues. Germline values: CDR1 SGHVS, CDR2 FQNEAQ. V shed 8 bases, J shed 5 bases, and the junction held 7 bases outside the gene matches. CDR3 bases: TGTGCCAGCCAGCGAGCGGGGGTGGAGACCCAGTACTTC. Protein sequence: CASQRAGVETQYF.

This chain links TRBV20-1 with TRBJ1-2; no reliable D call. The CDR3 length is 13 residues. V was cut by 0 bases and J by 5 bases, with 10 bases left in between. Germline V lookup: CDR1 DFQATT, CDR2 SNEGSKA (reference sequence). In DNA, the CDR3 is TGCAGTGCTAGAGATGGCGGAACTTATGGCTACACCTTC. Translated: CSARDGGTYGYTF.

Points on this clonotype: This may come from a read error, since a much larger clone is one base off. This chain links TRBV12-3 or TRBV12-4 with TRBJ2-7, with 8 bases that match TRBD2. The CDR3 covers 15 residues. Trimming cost V 4 bases and J 2 bases; bases outside gene matches: 7. The chain's CDR3 is CASSSGGGTTYEQYF. DNA for the CDR3: TGTGCCAGCAGTTCGGGCGGGGGGACGACCTACGAGCAGTACTTC.

In regard to this clonotype: The junction departs from germline at one end; a sequencing error may be responsible. The CDR3 reads CAGSFTGTTTEAFF. The CDR3 DNA is TGTGCCGGCAGTTTTACAGGGACGACCACTGAAGCTTTCTTT. The V call is TRBV12-3 or TRBV12-4, the J call TRBJ1-1; D perhaps matches TRBD1 (6 bases). The CDR3 has 14 amino acids.

This clonotype was seen more than once but under ten times. CDR3 loop: CASSLGRGGDGYTF. The CDR3 DNA reads as TGTGCCAGCAGCTTAGGCAGGGGGGGCGATGGCTACACCTTC. V and J are TRBV7-9 and TRBJ1-2; the match to TRBD1 covers 7 bases. Germline-derived CDR1 and CDR2 are SEHNR and FQNEAQ (reference sequence). This CDR3 is built from 14 residues. V shed 1 base, J shed 6 bases, and the junction held 5 bases outside the gene matches.

Only a few counts were recorded for this clonotype. The V call is TRBV25-1, the J call TRBJ1-6; D gene uncertain. The germline V gene has CDR1 MGHDK and CDR2 SYGVNS. The CDR3 is 17 residues long. Deletions cut 7 bases from V and 0 bases from J, with 16 bases between. CDR3 protein: CASTPRAGSSYNSPLHF. The CDR3 coding sequence is TGTGCCAGCACCCCCCGAGCCGGGAGCTCCTATAATTCACCCCTCCACTTT.

This clonotype was counted ten times or more. The rearrangement joins TRBV15 to TRBJ2-5; 10 bases fit TRBD2. V lost 1 base and J lost 1; bases outside the gene matches: 15. The CDR3 is 20 residues long. The V gene's germline CDR1 is LNHNV and CDR2 YYDKDF (reference sequence). The CDR3 DNA reads as TGTGCCACCAGCAGAGTGGGCCTAGCGGGGGAACGCCGAACCCAAGAGACCCAGTACTTC. Residues: CATSRVGLAGERRTQETQYF.

This clonotype was seen ten or more times. The chain couples TRBV12-3 or TRBV12-4 to TRBJ1-5; D not certain. With 1 base removed from V and 0 bases from J, the gap between germline ends came to 7 bases. This CDR3 has 15 residues. The DNA of the CDR3 is TGTGCCAGCAGTTTAGGAGCAGATAGCAATCAGCCCCAGCATTTT. The encoded protein is CASSLGADSNQPQHF.

This clonotype was seen a handful of times. The chain joins TRBV16 to TRBJ2-7; no clear D gene. The CDR3 contains 12 residues. Trimming removed 0 bases at V and 6 bases at J, with 6 bases between. Germline V gives CDR1 KGHSY, CDR2 FQNENV. The DNA of the CDR3 is TGTGCCAGCAGCCAATCCCCCCTCGAGCAGTACTTC. As protein: CASSQSPLEQYF.

The V call is TRBV7-8, the J call TRBJ2-1; D is unclear. Per germline, CDR1 SGHVS and CDR2 FQNEAQ. Between the trimmed V and J ends, which lost 1 base and 5 bases, there was a span of 9 bases. The CDR3 has 14 amino acids. CDR3 sequence reads: CASSLGTYNNEQFF. Here the CDR3 DNA reads TGTGCCAGCAGCTTAGGCACTTATAACAATGAGCAGTTCTTC.

This clonotype was counted only a few times. The chain couples TRBV5-6 to TRBJ1-2; 7 bases match TRBD1. The germline gives CDR1 SGHDT, CDR2 YYEEEE. With V trimmed by 5 bases and J by 4 bases, 23 bases remained unmatched. CDR3 length equals 19 residues. This CDR3 is CASSLSKAERGTVPYGYTF. The DNA for the CDR3 is TGTGCCAGCAGTTTATCGAAGGCGGAGAGAGGGACAGTCCCCTATGGCTACACCTTC.

This clonotype was counted ten times or more. The V call is TRBV2, the J call TRBJ1-2, with TRBD1 matching 9 bases. CDR1 is SNHLY, CDR2 FYNNEI, per germline. V lost 5 bases and J lost 3; bases outside the gene matches: 1. The CDR3 runs to 13 residues. The CDR3 spells CASSRQGDYGYTF. The CDR3 bases are TGTGCCAGCAGTCGACAGGGGGACTATGGCTACACCTTC.

Many counts were recorded for this clonotype. The chain recombines TRBV7-2 with TRBJ1-4; TRBD1 agrees at 11 bases. Germline lookup yields CDR1 SGHTA and CDR2 FQGNSA. This CDR3 region has 15 residues. The ends lost 6 bases at V and 6 bases at J; junction bases unmatched: 6. The chain's CDR3 is CASSPGQGADEKLFF. The CDR3 nucleotides read TGTGCCAGCAGTCCAGGACAGGGGGCGGATGAAAAACTGTTTTTT.

The chain uses TRBV20-1 and TRBJ1-1, with D possibly being TRBD1 (5 bases). With 0 bases removed from V and 7 bases from J, the gap between germline ends came to 9 bases. CDR3 size: 12 residues. Germline loops: CDR1 DFQATT, CDR2 SNEGSKA (reference sequence). Here the CDR3 reads CSARDGTNEAFF. The CDR3 DNA reads as TGCAGTGCTAGAGACGGGACGAATGAAGCTTTCTTT.

This clonotype occurred many times. The J gene is TRBJ1-5, the V gene TRBV6-2 or TRBV6-3; unclear D gene. Germline CDR1 reads MNHEY; CDR2 reads SVGEGT. V was clipped by 4 bases and J by 2 bases, with 9 bases between them. CDR3 length: 14 amino acids. In DNA, the CDR3 is TGTGCCAGCAGTTTATGGGTGGGCAATCAGCCCCAGCATTTT. Translated, it gives CASSLWVGNQPQHF.

V and J are TRBV29-1 and TRBJ1-2; the match to TRBD1 covers 7 bases. CDR1 and CDR2 from the germline V gene are SQVTM and ANQGSEA. The CDR3 covers 11 residues. This CDR3 is CSTGTAYGYTF. CDR3 coding DNA: TGCAGTACCGGGACAGCCTATGGCTACACCTTC.

The sample holds many counts of this clonotype. The CDR3 spells CASSPTPRGYTF. DNA of the CDR3: TGTGCCAGCAGCCCCACCCCCAGGGGCTACACCTTC. The rearrangement links TRBV7-9 to TRBJ1-2; D is unclear. The V gene's germline CDR1 is SEHNR and CDR2 FQNEAQ (reference sequence). The CDR3 is 12 residues long. V lost 5 bases to trimming and J lost 8 bases, with 12 bases between them.

This clonotype was seen many times. The chain carries TRBV6-6 and TRBJ1-6; possible D gene TRBD1, 5 bases. The CDR3 spans 15 residues. With 6 bases removed from V and 8 bases from J, the gap between germline ends came to 17 bases. Germline V gene data show CDR1 as MNHNY and CDR2 as SVGAGI (reference sequence). CDR3 bases: TGTGCCAGCAGATCTGGGGCGGACGGCTATTCACCCCTCCACTTT. Translated, it gives CASRSGADGYSPLHF.

The chain employs TRBV11-1 and TRBJ2-1; possible D gene TRBD2, 7 bases. This CDR3 has 15 amino acids. The ends were cut back, 4 bases at V and 2 bases at J, with 12 bases in the middle. The germline V gene encodes CDR1 SGHAT and CDR2 FQDESV (reference sequence). CDR3 amino acids: CASSWGGAAYNEQFF. The CDR3 nucleotides read TGTGCCAGCAGCTGGGGGGGCGCTGCCTACAATGAGCAGTTCTTC.